What follows describes a single T cell receptor (beta chain). Its antigen is currently unknown. Researchers ran the PCR with 60 Vbeta and 13 Jbeta primers. Produced via immunoSEQ multiplex PCR; TCRdb's table is partial and in-frame only. This table has under 200,000 clones, 70% to 80% appearing once. These data originate in a study of cytomegalovirus exposure and HLA in healthy donors. Overall study: Out of 398 genotyped donors, less than 90% belonged to the Caucasian-associated ancestry cluster. Whole-study findings and limits: In a later analysis, 16,951 TCR beta sequences were associated with HLA alleles at 0.05 false discovery rate. According to the study, 160 or so TCR beta chains were cytomegalovirus-associated.

CDR1 is SNHLY, CDR2 FYNNEI, per germline. V was clipped by 6 bases and J by 2 bases; unmatched bases: 8. The CDR3 covers 16 residues. The TCR comes from a man aged 50-59 years in good health and CMV-seropositive. The V and J genes are TRBV2 and TRBJ2-5; TRBD2 aligns across 11 bases. The material sequenced was PBMCs. The CDR3 protein is CASSSGLAVGQETQYF. As DNA, the CDR3 is TGTGCCAGCAGCTCGGGACTAGCGGTGGGGCAAGAGACCCAGTACTTC. The variable domain in full, with the rest retrieved from reference TRBV2 and TRBJ2-5, is EPEVTQTPSHQVTQMGQEVILRCVPISNHLYFYWYRQILGQKVEFLVSFYNNEISEKSEIFDDQFSVERPDGSNFTLKIRSTKLEDSAMYFCASSSGLAVGQETQYFGPGTRLLVL.